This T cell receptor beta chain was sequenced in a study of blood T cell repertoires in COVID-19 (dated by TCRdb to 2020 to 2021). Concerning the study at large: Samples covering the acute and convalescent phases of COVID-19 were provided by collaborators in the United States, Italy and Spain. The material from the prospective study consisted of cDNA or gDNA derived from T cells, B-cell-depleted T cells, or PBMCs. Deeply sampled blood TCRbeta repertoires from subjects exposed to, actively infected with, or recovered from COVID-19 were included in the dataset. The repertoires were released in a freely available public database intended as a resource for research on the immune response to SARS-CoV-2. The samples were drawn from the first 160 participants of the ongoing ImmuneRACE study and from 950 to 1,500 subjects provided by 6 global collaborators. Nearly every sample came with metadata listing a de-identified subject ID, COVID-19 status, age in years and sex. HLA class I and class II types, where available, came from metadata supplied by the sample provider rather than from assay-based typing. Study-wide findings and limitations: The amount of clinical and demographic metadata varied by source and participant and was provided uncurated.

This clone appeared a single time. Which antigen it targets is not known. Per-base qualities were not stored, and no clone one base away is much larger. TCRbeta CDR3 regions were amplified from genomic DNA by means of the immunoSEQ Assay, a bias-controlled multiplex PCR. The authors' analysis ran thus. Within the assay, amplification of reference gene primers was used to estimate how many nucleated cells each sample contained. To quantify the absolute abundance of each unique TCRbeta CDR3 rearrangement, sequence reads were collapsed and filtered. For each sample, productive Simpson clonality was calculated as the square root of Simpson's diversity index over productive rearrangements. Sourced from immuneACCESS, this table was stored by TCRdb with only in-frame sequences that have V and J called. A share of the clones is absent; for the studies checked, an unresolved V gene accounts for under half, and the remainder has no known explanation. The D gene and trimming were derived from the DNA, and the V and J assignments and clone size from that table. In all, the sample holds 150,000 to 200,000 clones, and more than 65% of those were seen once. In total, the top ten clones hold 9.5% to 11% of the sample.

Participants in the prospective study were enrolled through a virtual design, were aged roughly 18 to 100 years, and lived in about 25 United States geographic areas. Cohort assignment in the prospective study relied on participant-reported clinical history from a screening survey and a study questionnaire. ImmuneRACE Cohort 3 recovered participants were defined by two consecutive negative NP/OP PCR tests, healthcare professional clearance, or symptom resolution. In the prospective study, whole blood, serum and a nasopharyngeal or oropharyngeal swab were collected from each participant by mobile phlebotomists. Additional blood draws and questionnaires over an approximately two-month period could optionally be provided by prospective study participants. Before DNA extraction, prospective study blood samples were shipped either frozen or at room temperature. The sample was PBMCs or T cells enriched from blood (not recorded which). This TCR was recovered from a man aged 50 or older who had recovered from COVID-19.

The nucleotide sequence is TGTGCCAGCAGGGTGCCTTACGGGAGTGCTGGCGAGCAGTACTTC. It encodes CASRVPYGSAGEQYF. The chain couples TRBV28 to TRBJ2-7; TRBD2 could be the D gene, as 6 bases match. There are 15 amino acids in the CDR3, from cysteine to phenylalanine inclusive. Only the CDR3 DNA stays, 45 bases, in frame from base 1. Trimming takes 6 bases from V and 6 bases from J, and the germline ends sit 21 bases apart. For CDR1 and CDR2, the germline V gene lists MDHEN and SYDVKM.